This TCR beta chain comes out of a study of T cell responses to AZD1222 COVID-19 vaccine. Measured with immunoSEQ multiplex PCR; TCRdb has only the in-frame clones, and not every one. The sample carries 180,000 or so clones, 94% recorded once. The V gene lost 5 bases and the J gene lost 3 bases, with 15 bases spanning the gap. The germline CDR1 and CDR2 sequences are SGHRS and YFSETQ. There are 15 residues in the CDR3. This material consisted of peripheral blood, taken on day 0 of AZD1222 vaccination. This chain uses TRBV5-1 with TRBJ2-1; D is unresolved. The clonotype originates from an adult in good health. The CDR3 bases are TGCGCCAGCAGAAGGTCACCTAGTGACTACAATGAGCAGTTCTTC. It specifies CASRRSPSDYNEQFF.